This entry concerns a single T cell receptor beta chain. The antigen is not known. The data were obtained in a study of PD-1 blockade in classical Hodgkin lymphoma. Turning to the study itself: Nivolumab was administered to patients intravenously at 3 mg/kg every 2 weeks.

Overall study results and limits: Baseline TCR diversity was reportedly lower in newly diagnosed patients than healthy donors.

Repertoires were generated with immunoSEQ multiplex PCR, while TCRdb's copy carries only in-frame clones and drops some. The table lists roughly 97,000 clones, over 80% of them singletons, with 12% in the top ten. V was pared by 3 bases and J by 0 bases, with 9 bases between. Germline assignment: CDR1 SGHRS and CDR2 YFSETQ. This CDR3 spans 14 amino acids. Every patient was affected by relapse after autologous stem cell transplantation, while exposure to brentuximab vedotin was not uniform. This sequence originates from a human donor with classical Hodgkin lymphoma. Sequenced material: peripheral blood mononuclear cells (PBMCs), taken at baseline. This sequence joins TRBV5-1 and TRBJ1-2; D gene unclear. The CDR3 spells CASSSGPANYGYTF. Written as DNA, the CDR3 is TGCGCCAGCAGCTCCGGACCCGCTAACTATGGCTACACCTTC.